The 30 T cell receptor beta chains presented below share a single source sample, sequenced in a study of early T cells in non-severe SARS-CoV-2 infection. Via MiXCR, TCRdb re-called the 5' RACE reads, giving one row per CDR3 protein. The sample lists 29,000 or so distinct CDR3 sequences, less than 10% occurring once. The sequenced sample was whole blood. These receptors originate from an adult who was a healthcare worker with PCR-confirmed SARS-CoV-2 infection or an uninfected control (not recorded which).

V and J are TRBV7-3 and TRBJ2-2; D ambiguous. V was shortened by 4 bases and J by 5 bases, with 8 bases between the two germline ends. Germline loops: CDR1 SGHTA, CDR2 FQGTGA. This CDR3 comprises 13 residues. The DNA of the CDR3 is TGTGCCAGCAGCTCCGTTGCTACCGGGGAGCTGTTTTTT. Translation gives CASSSVATGELFF.

The V and J genes are TRBV5-6 and TRBJ1-5; D is unresolved. CDR1 SGHDT and CDR2 YYEEEE come from the germline V gene. This CDR3 has 15 amino acids. V lost 2 bases, J lost 4 bases, and 13 bases lay in between. The CDR3 region is CASSFKFRPNQPQHF. Written as DNA, the CDR3 is TGTGCCAGCAGCTTCAAGTTTCGTCCGAATCAGCCCCAGCATTTT.

This clonotype was picked up many times. The J gene is TRBJ2-4, the V gene TRBV7-6, with D hard to call. The CDR3 sequence is 14 residues long. The V end lost 5 bases, the J end lost 3 bases, and 11 bases lay between the germline ends. Germline CDR1 is SGHVS and CDR2 is FNYEAQ. CDR3 coding DNA: TGTGCCAGCAGCCGGCGAGGCGTCAAAAACATTCAGTACTTC. Its translation is CASSRRGVKNIQYF.

The genes are TRBV7-3 and TRBJ2-6, with 7 bases matching TRBD1. The length of the CDR3 is 16 residues. With 4 bases clipped from V and 2 bases from J, the junction kept 5 bases outside the gene matches. Looked up from germline, CDR1 is SGHTA and CDR2 is FQGTGA. The CDR3 region has the DNA TGTGCCAGCAGCTCTAAGACAGGGACTGGGGCCAACGTCCTGACTTTC. This translates into CASSSKTGTGANVLTF.

At least ten counts were recorded for this clonotype. The chain combines TRBV7-2 with TRBJ1-2, with D possibly matching TRBD1 (5 bases). Germline CDR1 is SGHTA and CDR2 is FQGNSA. Trimming shortened V by 1 base and J by 4 bases, and 13 bases separated the two germline ends. The CDR3 is made up of 15 amino acids. CDR3 in DNA: TGTGCCAGCAGCTTAGGATCTACAGGAGGCTATGGCTACACCTTC. Its translation: CASSLGSTGGYGYTF.

This clonotype was seen many times. The V and J genes are TRBV14 and TRBJ1-1, with 8 bases lining up with TRBD1. CDR3 size: 17 residues. CDR1 is SGHDN and CDR2 is FVKESK in the germline V gene. V was pared by 3 bases and J by 4 bases, with 13 bases of the junction left unmatched. The CDR3 region is CASSHPKPGTGLTEAFF. The CDR3 bases are TGTGCCAGCAGCCACCCCAAACCCGGGACAGGTCTCACTGAAGCTTTCTTT.

In its sample, this clonotype was seen many times. This chain uses TRBV20-1 with TRBJ2-1; TRBD2 agrees at 7 bases. V shed 0 bases, J shed 6 bases, and the junction held 8 bases outside the gene matches. This CDR3 has 15 residues. Per germline, CDR1 DFQATT and CDR2 SNEGSKA (reference sequence). The CDR3 sequence is CSARDSQRGSNEQFF. DNA of the CDR3: TGCAGTGCTAGAGATAGCCAGCGGGGAAGCAATGAGCAGTTCTTC.

The chain couples TRBV7-9 to TRBJ1-2; tentative D call: TRBD1 (5 bases). V lost 10 bases and J lost 8, with 11 bases in between. The CDR3 is made up of 10 amino acids. Per germline, CDR1 SEHNR and CDR2 FQNEAQ (reference sequence). In DNA, the CDR3 is TGTGCCACCGCCTGGGGCGGCTACACCTTC. Its protein is CATAWGGYTF.

The J gene is TRBJ2-7, the V gene TRBV30; 8 positions agree with TRBD1. Germline assignment: CDR1 GTSNPN and CDR2 SVGIG (reference sequence). V lost 2 bases to trimming and J lost 4 bases; unmatched junction nucleotides: 4. There are 13 residues in the CDR3. As DNA, the CDR3 is TGTGCCTGGAGTCTCGACAGGGGTTACGAGCAGTACTTC. Its protein is CAWSLDRGYEQYF.

Many counts were recorded for this clonotype. Here the CDR3 reads CASSAPGLGLGEQFF. The CDR3 bases are TGCGCCAGCAGTGCCCCAGGTTTGGGGCTTGGTGAGCAGTTCTTC. The rearrangement uses TRBV10-1 and TRBJ2-1; possible D gene TRBD1, 5 bases. Germline V gives CDR1 WNHNN, CDR2 SYGVQD (reference sequence). V lost 4 bases and J 9 bases, leaving 19 bases between the germline ends. The CDR3 runs to 15 residues.

This clonotype was observed at least ten times. This chain joins TRBV24-1 and TRBJ2-1; a weak D match, TRBD1 (6 bases). Trimming took off 10 bases at V and 0 bases at J, with 18 bases between the two ends. CDR3 size: 16 residues. The germline gives CDR1 KGHDR, CDR2 SFDVKD. The CDR3 DNA reads as TGTGCCACGACTTCCCCCAGGGGTGGCTCCTACAATGAGCAGTTCTTC. It is translated as CATTSPRGGSYNEQFF.

A word on this clonotype: At one end, the junction sequence differs from germline, possibly due to a read error. CDR3 loop: CGASVSYGYTF. Written as DNA, the CDR3 is TGCGGTGCTAGTGTTTCGTATGGCTACACCTTC. J is TRBJ1-2 and V is TRBV20-1; D call uncertain. CDR1 and CDR2 (germline): DFQATT, SNEGSKA (reference sequence). The CDR3 spans 11 residues.

This clonotype occurred many times. The chain recombines TRBV24-1 with TRBJ1-5, with D maybe TRBD1 (6 bases). In germline, CDR1 is KGHDR, CDR2 SFDVKD. Trimming took 0 bases from V and 3 from J, leaving 11 bases between them. The CDR3 is 16 residues long. The CDR3 spells CATSDLTGPNNQPQHF. The DNA for the CDR3 is TGTGCCACCAGTGATTTGACAGGGCCGAACAATCAGCCCCAGCATTTT.

This clonotype appeared a few times. This sequence joins TRBV6-6 and TRBJ2-7; no firm D call. V lost 0 bases to trimming and J lost 6 bases, with 6 bases between them. The germline V gene has CDR1 MNHNY and CDR2 SVGAGI (reference sequence). CDR3 length: 12 residues. This CDR3 reads CASSYSTGEQYF. CDR3 nucleotide sequence: TGTGCCAGCAGTTACTCGACGGGCGAGCAGTACTTC.

This clonotype turned up a few times. This chain uses TRBV7-2 with TRBJ2-7; 8 nucleotides agree with TRBD2. V lost 5 bases, J lost 2 bases, and 5 bases stayed unmatched. Germline assignment: CDR1 SGHTA and CDR2 FQGNSA. CDR3 size: 14 residues. The CDR3 is CASSGSSGTYEQYF. The CDR3 DNA sequence: TGTGCCAGCAGCGGTAGTAGCGGGACCTACGAGCAGTACTTC.

This clonotype was observed at least ten times. J is TRBJ1-2 and V is TRBV18; 8 bases line up with TRBD1. V was pared by 0 bases and J by 5 bases, with 2 bases of the junction left unmatched. The CDR3 runs 14 residues. Germline V gene lookup returns CDR1 KGHSH and CDR2 LQKENI. The CDR3 sequence: CASSPPDREYGYTF. CDR3 bases: TGTGCCAGCTCACCACCGGACAGGGAATATGGCTACACCTTC.

This clonotype was picked up many times. The chain employs TRBV29-1 and TRBJ2-1, with 8 bases matching TRBD2. The CDR3 length is 14 residues. V was pared by 6 bases and J by 1 base, with 5 bases of the junction left unmatched. Germline CDR1 SQVTM, CDR2 ANQGSEA. Here the CDR3 DNA reads TGCAGCGTGGGAGCGGGGGTTTCCTACAATGAGCAGTTCTTC. It codes for CSVGAGVSYNEQFF.

In this sample, this clonotype turned up many times. The V and J genes are TRBV6-6 and TRBJ2-7; D perhaps matches TRBD2 (6 bases). The ends were cut back, 6 bases at V and 5 bases at J, with 8 bases in the middle. This CDR3 has 11 amino acids. Germline-derived CDR1 and CDR2 are MNHNY and SVGAGI (reference sequence). CDR3 in DNA: TGTGCCAGCAGGACTAGAAACGAGCAGTACTTC. Translation gives CASRTRNEQYF.

The V and J genes are TRBV2 and TRBJ1-1; the D is unclear. CDR3 length: 15 amino acids. Trimming left V 2 bases short and J 5 bases short, with 15 bases between. Germline loops: CDR1 SNHLY, CDR2 FYNNEI. The CDR3 DNA follows: TGTGCCAGCAGTGAACCCCTAGTCCCGGGGACTGAAGCTTTCTTT. Its protein is CASSEPLVPGTEAFF.

This clonotype was detected a few times. The gene calls are TRBV12-3 or TRBV12-4 and TRBJ2-7; D might be TRBD1 or TRBD2, each matching 5 bases. The CDR3 is 17 amino acids. Between the trimmed V and J ends, which lost 1 base and 6 bases, there was a span of 22 bases. DNA of the CDR3: TGTGCCAGCAGTTTAGTAATTGGGGATGGGGGTTTTGGCGAGCAGTACTTC. Amino acid sequence: CASSLVIGDGGFGEQYF.

This clonotype was seen at least ten times. The chain combines TRBV2 with TRBJ2-2; no definite D call. Trimming shortened V by 7 bases and J by 2 bases, and 8 bases separated the two germline ends. Germline V gene data show CDR1 as SNHLY and CDR2 as FYNNEI. CDR3 length equals 13 residues. CDR3 in amino acids: CASTTANTGELFF. The DNA for the CDR3 is TGTGCCAGCACAACTGCTAACACCGGGGAGCTGTTTTTT.

This sequence joins TRBV5-6 and TRBJ1-3; 10 bases map to TRBD1. This CDR3 region has 16 residues. The V segment lost 1 base and the J segment 4 bases; nucleotides outside the gene matches: 5. Germline values: CDR1 SGHDT, CDR2 YYEEEE. The DNA of the CDR3 is TGTGCCAGCAGCTTGACCGGGACAGGGGAAGGAAACACCATATATTTT. Its protein product is CASSLTGTGEGNTIYF. Filled out from reference TRBV5-6 and TRBJ1-3, the complete variable domain reads DAGVTQSPTHLIKTRGQQVTLRCSPKSGHDTVSWYQQALGQGPQFIFQYYEEEERQRGNFPDRFSGHQFPNYSSELNVNALLLGDSALYLCASSLTGTGEGNTIYFGEGSWLTVV.

There are many counts of this clonotype. This chain uses TRBV6-5 with TRBJ1-2; 7 bases are shared with TRBD1. Germline loops: CDR1 MNHEY, CDR2 SVGAGI. The J segment lost 4 bases and the V segment lost 5 bases, leaving 4 bases of the junction unmatched. CDR3 length: 13 residues. CDR3 nucleotide sequence: TGTGCCAGCAGTCGCCGGGACAGCTATGGCTACACCTTC. Translation gives CASSRRDSYGYTF.

Many counts were recorded for this clonotype. This sequence joins TRBV27 and TRBJ2-2; no reliable D call. The V gene lost 6 bases and the J gene lost 4 bases, with 18 bases spanning the gap. Germline-derived CDR1 and CDR2 are MNHEY and SMNVEV (reference sequence). This CDR3 region has 16 residues. CDR3 bases: TGTGCCAGCAGCCGCTACCTCAAGGGAAGCACCGGGGAGCTGTTTTTT. Translating gives CASSRYLKGSTGELFF.

In this sample, this clonotype turned up many times. This chain joins TRBV7-2 and TRBJ1-1; 7 positions agree with TRBD1. Germline trimming cut 1 base from V and 5 bases from J; bases unmatched to any gene: 4. CDR1 is SGHTA, CDR2 FQGNSA, per germline. The CDR3 has 14 residues. CDR3 bases: TGTGCCAGCAGCTTAGAAGGGGGCGTAACTGAAGCTTTCTTT. It yields the protein CASSLEGGVTEAFF.

To note about this clonotype: A much larger clone differs from this one at a single base, so this may be a read error. This chain connects TRBV6-2 or TRBV6-3 to TRBJ2-3, with a possible D match to TRBD1 (6 bases). Germline CDR1 is MNHEY and CDR2 is SVGEGT. The CDR3 runs to 17 residues. The germline V and J ends were trimmed by 5 bases and 3 bases, with 21 bases remaining between them. CDR3 nucleotide sequence: TGTGCCAGCAGTCCCCAGGGGACCCTTCGCCCTACAGATACGCAGTATTTT. Translated: CASSPQGTLRPTDTQYF.

J is TRBJ2-1 and V is TRBV11-3; TRBD1 aligns across 9 bases. This CDR3 region has 16 residues. Germline V gene lookup returns CDR1 SGHNT and CDR2 YENEEA. V dropped 1 base and J dropped 5; count of bases not matched to a gene: 6. CDR3: CASSLVTGQGNNEQFF. In nucleotides, the CDR3 is TGTGCCAGCAGCTTAGTGACGGGACAGGGAAACAATGAGCAGTTCTTC.

Judged by abundance, this clonotype is medium-sized. The chain employs TRBV29-1 and TRBJ2-5; weak D call: TRBD2 (6 bases). V lost 7 bases and J lost 2, with 17 bases in between. The CDR3 totals 14 residues. CDR1 SQVTM and CDR2 ANQGSEA come from the germline V gene. As DNA, the CDR3 is TGCAGCGCCGAAGCGACTAGGGTTCAAGAGACCCAGTACTTC. This codes for CSAEATRVQETQYF.

The chain combines TRBV7-3 with TRBJ2-1; D possibly uses TRBD1 or TRBD2 (6 bases each). V gave up 2 bases and J gave up 2 bases, with 10 bases separating them. CDR3 size: 15 residues. From germline, CDR1 is SGHTA and CDR2 FQGTGA. The CDR3 bases are TGTGCCAGCAGCTTATCGGGGGCCACCTACAATGAGCAGTTCTTC. This sequence encodes CASSLSGATYNEQFF.

There are many counts of this clonotype. This chain links TRBV6-5 with TRBJ2-7, with a possible D match to TRBD1 (5 bases). Germline-derived CDR1 and CDR2 are MNHEY and SVGAGI. The ends were cut back, 5 bases at V and 7 bases at J, with 15 bases in the middle. The CDR3 extends over 13 amino acids. CDR3 sequence: CASSSREGREQYF. CDR3 sequence (DNA): TGTGCCAGCAGTAGCAGGGAAGGGCGTGAGCAGTACTTC.